This TCR beta chain derives from a study of CD8 T cells in ankylosing spondylitis. TCRdb processed the 5' RACE reads anew with MiXCR; each CDR3 protein has one entry. The sample contains 150,000 to 200,000 distinct CDR3 sequences, around 32% of which appear only once. This clonotype came up many times. What was sequenced was synovial fluid, either unsorted or a sorted T cell fraction (not recorded which). This sequence originates from a male donor with ankylosing spondylitis.

The CDR3 nucleotides are TGTGCCAGCAGCTTAGCTCGGGGTCAGCCCCAGCATTTT. Amino acids: CASSLARGQPQHF. The rearrangement joins TRBV7-2 to TRBJ1-5; D is uncertain. CDR3 length: 13 residues. V lost 0 bases and J 6 bases, leaving 6 bases between the germline ends. Germline V gene data show CDR1 as SGHTA and CDR2 as FQGNSA.